This T cell receptor beta chain is from a study of T cell repertoires in ileal Crohn's disease. Study in general: Patients had a median approximately 8-year disease duration, and roughly 32% were active smokers.

The time point here: neoterminal ileum biopsy at postoperative endoscopy, about 6 months after surgery. This clone has a handful of counts. Only in-frame clones appear in the TCRdb table, and some are missing; sequencing was by immunoSEQ multiplex PCR. The profile shows 15,000 to 20,000 clones, 55% to 85% of them singletons. CDR3 length: 14 residues. J was trimmed by 2 bases and V by 5 bases; bases with no gene match: 4. Germline values: CDR1 SGHAT, CDR2 FQNNGV. The sequencing sample was made of ileal tissue. This TCR was sampled from an adult with Crohn's disease. The chain links TRBV11-2 to TRBJ1-1; TRBD1 agrees at 8 bases. CDR3 residues: CASSKDRVNTEAFF. The CDR3 DNA is TGTGCCAGCAGCAAGGACAGGGTAAACACTGAAGCTTTCTTT. Full variable domain (remainder filled in from reference TRBV11-2 and TRBJ1-1): EAGVAQSPRYKIIEKRQSVAFWCNPISGHATLYWYQQILGQGPKLLIQFQNNGVVDDSQLPKDRFSAERLKGVDSTLKIQPAKLEDSAVYLCASSKDRVNTEAFFGQGTRLTVV.